The T cell receptor (beta chain) under discussion was sequenced for a study of regulatory T cells in long-lasting Graves disease (dated by TCRdb to the early 2020s). Broadly, across the study: Newly diagnosed Graves' disease patients had taken antithyroid drugs for less than 3 months. A total of around 35 samples underwent TCR sequencing: about 13 from persistent and around 20 from newly diagnosed Graves' disease patients. Peripheral blood TCR sequencing and RNA sequencing compared persistent Graves' disease patients with newly diagnosed Graves' disease patients. The study was conducted in China and was registered as a clinical trial.

The time point label here, explained by the study, means: newly diagnosed GD, antithyroid drugs for less than 3 months. For both TCR sequencing and RNA sequencing, RNA was extracted from PBMCs using TRIzol. Graves' disease was diagnosed according to American Thyroid Association guidelines. Patients were recruited from an endocrinology department in Xi'an, China. Each patient gave approximately 9 milliliters of peripheral blood, collected in an EDTA anticoagulant tube. Ficoll Paque Plus density gradient separation was used to isolate PBMCs, and no further T cell sorting was done. An Agilent 2100 Bioanalyzer and agarose gel were used to assess RNA quality, and a NanoDrop 2000 was used to measure RNA concentration. Findings and caveats that apply to the study as a whole: As a limitation, the authors acknowledged that the small sample size may reduce accuracy. A larger number of public clonotypes was shared among persistent patients (around 2,500) than among newly diagnosed patients (around 870). Compared with newly diagnosed patients, persistent Graves' disease patients had lower TCR Shannon entropy and fewer highly expanded clones, which suggests clonal expansion. Sequencing and analysis were limited to the TCR beta chain. The study examined only peripheral blood because the primary lesion, thyroid tissue, could not be accessed. Persistent disease showed preferential use of TRBV28, TRBJ1-2 and TRBJ2-5, whereas newly diagnosed disease favored TRBV20-1 and TRBJ2-1.

This clonotype occurred a few times. Its specific antigen is unknown. No base quality information exists; no much larger clone differs at one position. The library was prepared using multiplex PCR. Sequenced using an Illumina HiSeq 4000. To build TCR beta libraries, CDR3 regions were amplified by Arm-PCR using iRepertoire HTBI primers. Before sequencing, the PCR products underwent gel purification. The authors' pipeline ran thus. Gene usage analysis of CDR3 amino acid clonotypes relied on the roughly 58 TRBV and 14 TRBJ segments identified across samples. COPE and FqMerger were used to merge filtered high-quality paired reads into contigs. Contigs were aligned with BLAST to IMGT TRBV, TRBD and TRBJ reference genes, and CDR3 was defined per IMGT. Any clonotype with a frequency above 0.1% was classified as a highly expanded clone. Shannon entropy was used to measure repertoire diversity, and the Gini coefficient was used to measure V-J evenness. Clonotypes shared by more than one individual were considered public. The public reads were quality trimmed at Q25 with fastp and then assembled into clones with MiXCR by TCRdb, keeping productive beta chains. For every CDR3 protein sequence, its rows merge into one entry that carries the most common genes and DNA. It is TCRdb's table, rather than the study itself, that gives the V and J calls and clone size. The sample contains 400,000 to 500,000 distinct CDR3 sequences, about a sixth of them found a single time. 23% of the sample goes to the ten largest clones.

As encoded in the germline V gene (reference sequence), CDR1 is DFQATT while CDR2 is SNEGSKA. From the cysteine through the phenylalanine, the CDR3 covers 15 amino acids. The retained sequence is limited to the CDR3, 45 bases, with the frame set at the first base. V is pruned by 1 base and J by 7 bases, leaving 10 bases of the junction without a gene match. This same sample was also taken into another study, of T cells in Graves' hyperthyroidism and ophthalmopathy. The second paper states: Stable Graves' hyperthyroidism was defined as the absence of progression to ophthalmopathy over 18 months of follow-up. Hyperthyroidism patients were newly diagnosed, had a disease duration of under 2 months, and were aged 18 to 65 years. Exclusion was applied to patients with uncontrolled infections, other autoimmune diseases, pregnancy or lactation. Diagnoses were based on clinical symptoms, serum thyroxine and TRAb, thyroid ultrasound and orbital computed tomography. For the first round of RT-PCR on the TCR CDR3, the HTBI primer set was used together with the Qiagen OneStep RT-PCR kit. Most expanded thyroid clonotypes (frequency above 0.001) were also detected in blood, suggesting blood repertoires may reflect thyroid immune responses. Ophthalmopathy was separated from stable hyperthyroidism by a 13 V-J signature model, with approximately 90% sensitivity and around 81% specificity obtained in cross-validation and 80%/75% obtained in testing. In validation, the model predicted progression to ophthalmopathy a median of roughly 6.1 months before onset, with about 70% sensitivity and 72.22% specificity. A discovery cohort of about 100 patients, roughly 43 with Graves' ophthalmopathy and about 58 with stable Graves' hyperthyroidism, was used to find distinguishing TCR V-J signatures. Prospective prediction of ophthalmopathy was tested in an independent validation cohort of some 19 hyperthyroidism patients and 15 to 17 patients who later progressed to ophthalmopathy. The roughly 91 discovery patients were randomly split 7:3 into training and test sets. Thyroid tissue and blood T-cell repertoires from over 5 Graves' hyperthyroidism patients were also compared in the study. Once sampling was done, hyperthyroidism patients were given methimazole at a starting dose of 30 mg daily, whereas ophthalmopathy patients were given high-dose intravenous methylprednisolone. A second multiplex PCR round built the libraries, followed by size selection and purification. Sequencing of the libraries was done on an Illumina HiSeq2000 using paired-end 100 bp reads. SOAPnuke was used to process the raw data, throwing out any read that contained adapters or uncalled bases, had a mean Phred below 15, or lacked an exact constant-primer or identifier match. High-quality paired reads were merged with COPE v1.2.5, and unique nucleotide sequences were defined as clonotypes. MiTCR v1.1 was used to align clonotypes to the IMGT TRBV, TRBD and TRBJ reference segments. The analysis included only V-J combinations with a frequency above 0.0001, which together covered 98% to 99.2% of the repertoires. The TCS score was defined as the ratio of F50 (clonal expansion) to E x V (chaos), calculated using BLOSUM62-based TCRdist between CDR3 peptides within each V-J. Welch's t-statistics and random forest reduced 450 to 600 V-J features to roughly 13, which were used in a naive Bayes classifier (R e1071). No statistical method was used to fix the sample size in advance, and group allocation was not hidden from the investigators. TCR Vbeta CDR3 sequencing of 120 to 150 peripheral blood samples (43 ophthalmopathy, some 75 hyperthyroidism and roughly 17 progressor patients) is reported in the paper.

The TCR originated in a woman younger than 30 with Graves disease. Donor details come from another sample of the same person, matched by shared clones. Specimen: peripheral blood mononuclear cells (PBMCs), collected at new diagnosis, from a patient treated with antithyroid drugs. Here the chain combines TRBV20-1 and TRBJ1-5; 7 bases in the junction line up with TRBD1. The DNA is TGCAGTGCTAGAGTCGACAGGGAATTAGAACAGCCCCAGCATTTT. This yields the protein CSARVDRELEQPQHF.